What follows is one TCR beta chain and its context. Antigen unknown. This sample is part of a study of OX40 agonist ivuxolimab in advanced cancers. Study-wide results and caveats: Low normalized T-cell clonal expansion also characterized some of the nonresponders.

The assay was immunoSEQ multiplex PCR, and TCRdb's table has in-frame clones only and misses some. The table includes about 36,000 clones, about 81% detected once. The clonotype was recovered from an adult with an advanced solid tumor such as melanoma, head and neck, liver or kidney cancer. The material was CD4+ or CD8+ T cells sorted from blood, obtained in a trial of the OX40 agonist ivuxolimab.

CDR3 bases: TGTGCCAGCAGCCGAGCGGGCAGCTACCACTATGGCTACACCTTC. Translating gives CASSRAGSYHYGYTF. This rearrangement joins TRBV21-1 to TRBJ1-2. TRBV21-1 constitutes a pseudogene. There are 15 residues in the CDR3.